This entry lists 17 T cell receptor beta chains sequenced from one sample in a study of blood T cell repertoires in COVID-19. Some clones are missing from TCRdb's copy, which holds only in-frame ones; the method was immunoSEQ multiplex PCR. The sample contains about 62,000 clones, around nine tenths of which appear only once. Sequencing was carried out using peripheral blood. These receptors all stem from an older man with acute or convalescent COVID-19.

This clone came up once. The chain uses TRBV3-1 (or the pseudogene TRBV3-2) and TRBJ1-3; D is possibly TRBD1 (6 bases). V was shortened by 7 bases and J by 4 bases, with 8 bases between the two germline ends. The CDR3 is 12 amino acids. Germline CDR1 is LGHDT and CDR2 is YNNKEL (reference sequence). The CDR3 loop reads CASMGAGNTIYF. Here the CDR3 DNA reads TGTGCCAGCATGGGGGCAGGAAACACCATATATTTT.

The V call is TRBV27, the J call TRBJ2-2; 7 nucleotides match TRBD1. CDR1 is MNHEY, CDR2 SMNVEV, per germline (reference sequence). V gave up 2 bases and J gave up 2 bases; unmatched junction bases: 8. This CDR3 spans 17 amino acids. The chain's CDR3 is CASSLSSGTENTGELFF. In nucleotides, the CDR3 is TGTGCCAGCAGTTTAAGTAGTGGGACAGAAAACACCGGGGAGCTGTTTTTT.

The gene calls are TRBV11-2 and TRBJ1-2; 8 bases are shared with TRBD1. CDR1 is SGHAT, CDR2 FQNNGV, per germline. The CDR3 totals 15 residues. Germline trimming cut 4 bases from V and 2 bases from J; bases unmatched to any gene: 6. CDR3 nucleotides: TGTGCCAGCAGCTCGCCGAGGACAGGGAACTATGGCTACACCTTC. It specifies CASSSPRTGNYGYTF.

The chain has TRBV11-3 and TRBJ2-3; D perhaps matches TRBD2 (5 bases). CDR1 is SGHNT, CDR2 YENEEA, per germline. The CDR3 sequence is 14 residues long. Trimming cost V 3 bases and J 5 bases, with 12 bases left between them. The CDR3 DNA reads as TGTGCCAGCAGCTTGACATTCGGGGTAGATACGCAGTATTTT. Residues: CASSLTFGVDTQYF.

The chain links TRBV12-3 or TRBV12-4 to TRBJ2-1; possible D gene TRBD2, 7 bases. V was trimmed by 10 bases and J by 15 bases, leaving 19 bases between them. The CDR3 totals 11 residues. The chain's CDR3 is CATSPGGGRFF. The CDR3 DNA reads as TGTGCCACCTCTCCGGGGGGCGGACGGTTCTTC.

A word on this clone: Mismatch with germline at one junction end may stem from a read error. The gene calls are TRBV5-4 and TRBJ1-2, with D tentatively TRBD1 (5 bases). The CDR3 loop spans 11 amino acids. The germline gives CDR1 SGHNT, CDR2 YYREEE (reference sequence). Here the CDR3 DNA reads TGTGCCAGCAGCTTTGACAGCTCTTTAGCCTTC. Encoded protein: CASSFDSSLAF.

The chain is built from TRBV27 and TRBJ1-1; TRBD1 matches at 9 bases. Per the germline V gene, CDR1 is MNHEY and CDR2 is SMNVEV (reference sequence). Trimming at V came to 4 bases and at J to 0 bases, leaving 9 bases not matched to a gene. The CDR3 has 17 residues. The CDR3 spells CASSSYRGLSVNTEAFF. In DNA form, the CDR3 reads TGTGCCAGCAGTTCCTACAGGGGGCTATCTGTGAACACTGAAGCTTTCTTT.

V gene TRBV6-6 combines with J gene TRBJ1-5, with D perhaps TRBD1 (5 bases). V lost 5 bases to trimming and J lost 1 base, with 12 bases between them. The length of the CDR3 is 15 residues. Per germline, CDR1 MNHNY and CDR2 SVGAGI (reference sequence). The CDR3 region is CASSTGDISNQPQHF. The CDR3 DNA is TGTGCCAGCAGTACAGGAGATATCAGCAATCAGCCCCAGCATTTT.

This sequence joins TRBV5-1 and TRBJ1-2; 8 bases map to TRBD1. Per the germline V gene, CDR1 is SGHRS and CDR2 is YFSETQ. The CDR3 has 14 amino acids. The trim removed 1 base at V and 2 bases at J, leaving 1 base unmatched. The CDR3 spells CASSLPGGNYGYTF. The CDR3, as DNA: TGCGCCAGCAGCTTGCCAGGGGGCAACTATGGCTACACCTTC.

The chain combines TRBV19 with TRBJ2-1; TRBD2 might be the D (6 bases). Trimming took off 11 bases at V and 2 bases at J, with 7 bases between the two ends. CDR1 and CDR2 from the germline V gene are LNHDA and SQIVND (reference sequence). The length of the CDR3 is 11 residues. The CDR3 region has the DNA TGTGCCGGGGGGACCTACAATGAGCAGTTCTTC. Its protein product is CAGGTYNEQFF.

V is TRBV24-1 and J is TRBJ2-5; 11 nucleotides align to TRBD2. Germline V gives CDR1 KGHDR, CDR2 SFDVKD. The CDR3 is 16 residues long. Losses at the gene ends were 4 bases for V and 1 base for J; bases not matched to a gene: 4. CDR3 coding DNA: TGTGCCACCAGTGACGAAGGGACTAGCGGCCAAGAGACCCAGTACTTC. Translating it yields CATSDEGTSGQETQYF.

Only a few counts were recorded for this clone. The CDR3 DNA reads as TGCGCCAGCAGCCAAGCCGCGCTGGGACTACGGGATATGGAGCAGTTCTTC. Translation: CASSQAALGLRDMEQFF. V is TRBV4-1 and J is TRBJ2-1; TRBD2 aligns across 7 bases. The CDR3 spans 17 residues. Germline V CDR1 and CDR2: MGHRA, YSYEKL. V lost 1 base, J lost 10 bases, and 16 bases stayed unmatched.

This chain connects TRBV7-6 to TRBJ2-1; D unresolved. Trimming took 3 bases from V and 0 from J, leaving 6 bases between them. CDR1 and CDR2 from the germline V gene are SGHVS and FNYEAQ. The CDR3 totals 14 residues. For the CDR3, the DNA is TGTGCCAGCAGCTTGATGAGCTCCTACAATGAGCAGTTCTTC. It encodes CASSLMSSYNEQFF.

V usage is TRBV3-1 (or the pseudogene TRBV3-2) and J usage is TRBJ1-2; D not certain. This CDR3 region has 14 residues. Per the germline V gene, CDR1 is LGHDT and CDR2 is YNNKEL (reference sequence). Trimming shortened V by 1 base and J by 4 bases, and 10 bases separated the two germline ends. The CDR3 coding sequence is TGTGCCAGCAGCCAAGGGCAGTTAATCTATGGCTACACCTTC. Amino acid sequence: CASSQGQLIYGYTF.

The chain is built from TRBV5-1 and TRBJ1-4, with TRBD1 matching over 9 bases. The J segment lost 5 bases and the V segment lost 4 bases, leaving 6 bases of the junction unmatched. The CDR3 length is 15 residues. CDR1 is SGHRS, CDR2 YFSETQ, per germline. The CDR3 spells CASSPTGTGNEKLFF. CDR3 nucleotide sequence: TGCGCCAGCAGCCCAACCGGGACAGGGAATGAAAAACTGTTTTTT.

V is TRBV6-5 and J is TRBJ1-2, with a possible D match to TRBD1 (5 bases). Germline loops: CDR1 MNHEY, CDR2 SVGAGI. Between the trimmed V and J ends, which lost 4 bases and 5 bases, there was a span of 14 bases. The CDR3 runs to 14 residues. CDR3 sequence (DNA): TGTGCCAGCAGTTCCGGTCAGGGCCGATATGGCTACACCTTC. It specifies CASSSGQGRYGYTF.

The chain couples TRBV14 to TRBJ1-6; D uncertain. V was cut by 4 bases and J by 9 bases, with 7 bases left in between. The germline V gene encodes CDR1 SGHDN and CDR2 FVKESK. The CDR3 length is 12 residues. DNA for the CDR3: TGTGCCAGCAGCCGTGAGATTTCACCCCTCCACTTT. It is translated as CASSREISPLHF.